A selection of T cell receptor beta chains follows, all from one sample in a study of CD8+ T cells in alopecia areata. Libraries were prepared by immunoSEQ multiplex PCR; TCRdb keeps only in-frame clonotypes and omits some of them. Of roughly 75,000 clones listed, 60% were seen once; the top ten hold around a sixth. The material was CD8+ T cells sorted from blood, obtained at week 0. All receptors derive from a human donor with alopecia areata. CDR3s include the opening cysteine and the closing phenylalanine or tryptophan. D genes are given only for firm matches. Some rows have no size entry. The others give once, few or many, or a class for an expanded clone.

j_call: TRBJ2-1; cdr3_length: 18; d_call: -; v_call: TRBV7-6; clone_size: -; cdr3_nt: TGTGCCAGCAGCTTAGCGACTAGGTTTTGGGACTCCTACAATGAGCAGTTCTTC; cdr3_aa: CASSLATRFWDSYNEQFF
j_call: TRBJ1-1; cdr3_length: 14; d_call: -; v_call: TRBV5-1; clone_size: few; cdr3_nt: TGCGCCAGCAAAAAGCAGGGTGTGAACACTGAAGCTTTCTTT; cdr3_aa: CASKKQGVNTEAFF
j_call: TRBJ2-1; cdr3_length: 15; d_call: -; v_call: TRBV30; clone_size: -; cdr3_nt: TGTGCCTGGAGGCTCGGGAGAGGCTCCTACAATGAGCAGTTCTTC; cdr3_aa: CAWRLGRGSYNEQFF
j_call: TRBJ1-1; cdr3_length: 14; d_call: -; v_call: TRBV27; clone_size: -; cdr3_nt: TGTGCCAGCAGACAGACAGTCATGAACACTGAAGCTTTCTTT; cdr3_aa: CASRQTVMNTEAFF
j_call: TRBJ2-2; cdr3_length: 18; d_call: TRBD2; v_call: TRBV6-1; clone_size: -; cdr3_nt: TGTGCCAGCAGTGAATTTCGTGTCCTAGCGGGAAACACCGGGGAGCTGTTTTTT; cdr3_aa: CASSEFRVLAGNTGELFF
j_call: TRBJ1-2; cdr3_length: 15; d_call: -; v_call: TRBV9; clone_size: -; cdr3_nt: TGTGCCAGCAGCGCCTTCGGACGGGACGATATTGGCTACACCTTC; cdr3_aa: CASSAFGRDDIGYTF
j_call: TRBJ2-2; cdr3_length: 16; d_call: TRBD2; v_call: TRBV7-3; clone_size: -; cdr3_nt: TGTGCCAGCAGCTTAACGTTAGCGGGAGACACCGGGGAGCTGTTTTTT; cdr3_aa: CASSLTLAGDTGELFF
j_call: TRBJ2-1; cdr3_length: 19; d_call: TRBD2; v_call: TRBV7-2; clone_size: -; cdr3_nt: TGTGCCAGCAATACTCCGGGACTAGCGGTCCCGACTCCCTACAATGAGCAGTTCTTC; cdr3_aa: CASNTPGLAVPTPYNEQFF
j_call: TRBJ2-1; cdr3_length: 13; d_call: -; v_call: TRBV23-1; clone_size: -; cdr3_nt: TGCGCCAGCAACCCCGAGACTGACAATGAGCAGTTCTTC; cdr3_aa: CASNPETDNEQFF
j_call: TRBJ2-6; cdr3_length: 16; d_call: -; v_call: TRBV5-4; clone_size: -; cdr3_nt: TGTGCCAGCAATGGGGGCGCCCCCTCTGGGGCCAACGTCCTGACTTTC; cdr3_aa: CASNGGAPSGANVLTF
j_call: TRBJ1-2; cdr3_length: 15; d_call: -; v_call: TRBV9; clone_size: once; cdr3_nt: TGTGCCAGCAGCGTAGCTACAGGGCCTAACTATGGCTACACCTTC; cdr3_aa: CASSVATGPNYGYTF
j_call: TRBJ2-3; cdr3_length: 15; d_call: -; v_call: TRBV27; clone_size: -; cdr3_nt: TGTGCCAGCAGTGTAACGGGACACCACACAGATACGCAGTATTTT; cdr3_aa: CASSVTGHHTDTQYF
j_call: TRBJ1-2; cdr3_length: 10; d_call: -; v_call: TRBV20-1; clone_size: -; cdr3_nt: TGCAGTGCTAGAGGTCCTGGCTACACCTTC; cdr3_aa: CSARGPGYTF
j_call: TRBJ1-1; cdr3_length: 13; d_call: -; v_call: TRBV2; clone_size: many; cdr3_nt: TGTGCCAGCAGTGAAGCACGAGATACTGAAGCTTTCTTT; cdr3_aa: CASSEARDTEAFF
j_call: TRBJ2-3; cdr3_length: 15; d_call: -; v_call: TRBV7-9; clone_size: -; cdr3_nt: TGTGCCAGCAGCACAACCGAGAGACTCACAGATACGCAGTATTTT; cdr3_aa: CASSTTERLTDTQYF
j_call: TRBJ2-3; cdr3_length: 14; d_call: TRBD2; v_call: TRBV5-1; clone_size: -; cdr3_nt: TGCGCCACCGGACTAGCGGGGCACCCAGATACGCAGTATTTT; cdr3_aa: CATGLAGHPDTQYF
j_call: TRBJ2-5; cdr3_length: 16; d_call: -; v_call: TRBV4-3; clone_size: few; cdr3_nt: TGCGCCAGCAGCCAAGGGTTCGGATCGGGTTCCGAGACCCAGTACTTC; cdr3_aa: CASSQGFGSGSETQYF
j_call: TRBJ1-6; cdr3_length: 13; d_call: -; v_call: TRBV25-1; clone_size: once; cdr3_nt: TGTGCCAGCACCCAGGGCTGGGGTTCACCCCTCCACTTT; cdr3_aa: CASTQGWGSPLHF
j_call: TRBJ2-1; cdr3_length: 15; d_call: TRBD2; v_call: TRBV7-3; clone_size: -; cdr3_nt: TGTGCCAGCAGCTCCGCGGGAGGGCAGGGGAATGAGCAGTTCTTC; cdr3_aa: CASSSAGGQGNEQFF
j_call: TRBJ2-1; cdr3_length: 19; d_call: TRBD2; v_call: TRBV4-2; clone_size: many; cdr3_nt: TGTGCCAGCAGCCAAGATAATCTCGGCTTGGGCGGGGGGGTGTGGGAGCAGTTCTTC; cdr3_aa: CASSQDNLGLGGGVWEQFF
j_call: TRBJ1-1; cdr3_length: 15; d_call: -; v_call: TRBV19; clone_size: -; cdr3_nt: TGTGCCAGTAGTATAAGCACGGAATCGAACACTGAAGCTTTCTTT; cdr3_aa: CASSISTESNTEAFF
j_call: TRBJ1-5; cdr3_length: 16; d_call: -; v_call: TRBV5-6; clone_size: -; cdr3_nt: TGTGCCAGCAGCAAACAAGACCGGGACATCAATCAGCCCCAGCATTTT; cdr3_aa: CASSKQDRDINQPQHF
j_call: TRBJ2-1; cdr3_length: 11; d_call: -; v_call: TRBV28; clone_size: -; cdr3_nt: TGTGCCAGCAGAGTAGCCAATGAGCAGTTCTTC; cdr3_aa: CASRVANEQFF
j_call: TRBJ2-3; cdr3_length: 16; d_call: -; v_call: TRBV10-3; clone_size: -; cdr3_nt: TGTGCCATCAGTGAATACAGGGTCCACAGCACAGATACGCAGTATTTT; cdr3_aa: CAISEYRVHSTDTQYF
j_call: TRBJ2-4; cdr3_length: 15; d_call: TRBD1; v_call: TRBV9; clone_size: few; cdr3_nt: TGTGCCAGCAGCTCACGCCCTCACAGGGGGAACATTCAGTACTTC; cdr3_aa: CASSSRPHRGNIQYF
j_call: TRBJ2-7; cdr3_length: 13; d_call: -; v_call: TRBV27; clone_size: -; cdr3_nt: TGTGCCAGCAGTTTATCGGGCAATCACGAGCAGTACTTC; cdr3_aa: CASSLSGNHEQYF
j_call: TRBJ1-1; cdr3_length: 14; d_call: -; v_call: TRBV15; clone_size: -; cdr3_nt: TGTGCCACCAGCAGAGGAAACAGGGAGTTGGGAGCTTTCTTT; cdr3_aa: CATSRGNRELGAFF
j_call: TRBJ2-7; cdr3_length: 13; d_call: TRBD1; v_call: TRBV29-1; clone_size: -; cdr3_nt: TGCAGCATTTTCACAGGGGGCTACTACGAGCAGTACTTC; cdr3_aa: CSIFTGGYYEQYF
j_call: TRBJ1-1; cdr3_length: 13; d_call: -; v_call: TRBV7-9; clone_size: -; cdr3_nt: TGTGCCAGCAGCTTTCCGCCAGGGGTTGAAGCTTTCTTT; cdr3_aa: CASSFPPGVEAFF
j_call: TRBJ2-3; cdr3_length: 14; d_call: -; v_call: TRBV2; clone_size: -; cdr3_nt: TGTGCCAGCAAGGAGCGGGTCCCATCGGATACGCAGTATTTT; cdr3_aa: CASKERVPSDTQYF
j_call: TRBJ2-1; cdr3_length: 12; d_call: TRBD1; v_call: TRBV28; clone_size: -; cdr3_nt: TGTGCCAGCAGTTCCGACAGGGCTGAGCAGTTCTTC; cdr3_aa: CASSSDRAEQFF
j_call: TRBJ2-1; cdr3_length: 11; d_call: -; v_call: TRBV29-1; clone_size: -; cdr3_nt: TGCAGCGTTTGGTATCTAGGCGAAGAAATCTTC; cdr3_aa: CSVWYLGEEIF
j_call: TRBJ1-1; cdr3_length: 16; d_call: -; v_call: TRBV4-3; clone_size: few; cdr3_nt: TGCGCCAGCAGCCAAGTTCTGGGGGGTACGAACACTGAAGCTTTCTTT; cdr3_aa: CASSQVLGGTNTEAFF
j_call: TRBJ2-3; cdr3_length: 15; d_call: -; v_call: TRBV19; clone_size: few; cdr3_nt: TGTGCCAGTAGTGGTATTGGGATTGACACAGATACGCAGTATTTT; cdr3_aa: CASSGIGIDTDTQYF
j_call: TRBJ1-1; cdr3_length: 14; d_call: -; v_call: TRBV5-8; clone_size: few; cdr3_nt: TGTGCCAGCAGCTCGTTCGGTTTGGTCACTGAAGCTTTCTTT; cdr3_aa: CASSSFGLVTEAFF
j_call: TRBJ1-2; cdr3_length: 14; d_call: -; v_call: TRBV9; clone_size: -; cdr3_nt: TGTGCCAGCAGCGTTGGGCAGGATAACTATGGCTACACCTTC; cdr3_aa: CASSVGQDNYGYTF
j_call: TRBJ2-1; cdr3_length: 13; d_call: -; v_call: TRBV27; clone_size: once; cdr3_nt: TGTGCCAGCAGTATGGCGGAATACAATGAGCAGTTCTTC; cdr3_aa: CASSMAEYNEQFF
j_call: TRBJ2-7; cdr3_length: 14; d_call: TRBD1; v_call: TRBV5-1; clone_size: few; cdr3_nt: TGCGCCAGCAGTTACGGACAGGAAACCTACGAGCAGTACTTC; cdr3_aa: CASSYGQETYEQYF
j_call: TRBJ1-2; cdr3_length: 12; d_call: -; v_call: TRBV6-5; clone_size: once; cdr3_nt: TGTGCCAGCAGTGGGGGGCACTATGGCTACACCTTC; cdr3_aa: CASSGGHYGYTF
j_call: TRBJ2-1; cdr3_length: 14; d_call: TRBD2; v_call: TRBV29-1; clone_size: -; cdr3_nt: TGCAGCGTTGAAGGGCGGGGGGTCTACAATGAGCAGTTCTTC; cdr3_aa: CSVEGRGVYNEQFF
j_call: TRBJ2-7; cdr3_length: 14; d_call: -; v_call: TRBV5-6; clone_size: -; cdr3_nt: TGTGCCAGCAGCTTGGACGGGAGCTCCTACGAGCAGTACTTC; cdr3_aa: CASSLDGSSYEQYF
j_call: TRBJ1-2; cdr3_length: 14; d_call: TRBD1; v_call: TRBV7-9; clone_size: -; cdr3_nt: TGTGCCAGCAGCGGTGGACAGGCTAACTATGGCTACACCTTC; cdr3_aa: CASSGGQANYGYTF
j_call: TRBJ2-4; cdr3_length: 14; d_call: -; v_call: TRBV4-1; clone_size: -; cdr3_nt: TGCGCCAGCAGCCAAGATAGAGGGGGAAACATTCAGTACTTC; cdr3_aa: CASSQDRGGNIQYF
j_call: TRBJ2-7; cdr3_length: 13; d_call: -; v_call: TRBV29-1; clone_size: -; cdr3_nt: TGCAGCGTTCAGGGTCCTCGGACCTACGAGCAGTACTTC; cdr3_aa: CSVQGPRTYEQYF
j_call: TRBJ1-1; cdr3_length: 15; d_call: -; v_call: TRBV27; clone_size: -; cdr3_nt: TGTGCCAGCAGTCCCTCTTGGAATGCGGGCACTGAAGCTTTCTTT; cdr3_aa: CASSPSWNAGTEAFF
j_call: TRBJ2-1; cdr3_length: 13; d_call: -; v_call: TRBV7-6; clone_size: -; cdr3_nt: TGTGCCAGCAGCTTAGCGCTCTCCAATGAGCAGTTCTTC; cdr3_aa: CASSLALSNEQFF
j_call: TRBJ2-5; cdr3_length: 14; d_call: TRBD2; v_call: TRBV29-1; clone_size: -; cdr3_nt: TGCAGCGTTGCGGGACTAGCGATTGGAGAGACCCAGTACTTC; cdr3_aa: CSVAGLAIGETQYF
j_call: TRBJ1-5; cdr3_length: 13; d_call: -; v_call: TRBV6-5; clone_size: -; cdr3_nt: TGTGCCAGCAGGCCAACATTGAATCAGCCCCAGCATTTT; cdr3_aa: CASRPTLNQPQHF
j_call: TRBJ1-1; cdr3_length: 14; d_call: -; v_call: TRBV7-6; clone_size: -; cdr3_nt: TGTGCCAGCAGCTTAGGGGATCAGGGCACTGAAGCTTTCTTT; cdr3_aa: CASSLGDQGTEAFF
j_call: TRBJ2-7; cdr3_length: 13; d_call: -; v_call: TRBV5-4; clone_size: -; cdr3_nt: TGTGCCAGCAGCTTGGGACGATCCTACGAGCAGTACTTC; cdr3_aa: CASSLGRSYEQYF
j_call: TRBJ1-5; cdr3_length: 13; d_call: -; v_call: TRBV30; clone_size: -; cdr3_nt: TGTGCCTGGAGCGAGGGAAACAATCAGCCCCAGCATTTT; cdr3_aa: CAWSEGNNQPQHF
j_call: TRBJ1-1; cdr3_length: 11; d_call: -; v_call: TRBV20-1; clone_size: -; cdr3_nt: TGCAGTGCTAGAGTAACGACTGAAGCTTTCTTT; cdr3_aa: CSARVTTEAFF